A selection of T cell receptor beta chains follows, all from one sample in a study of cytomegalovirus exposure and HLA in healthy donors. Clones were sequenced by immunoSEQ multiplex PCR, and TCRdb holds only the in-frame ones, with some missing. The sample has nearly 95,000 clones; approximately 7.7% are singletons. The sequenced sample consisted of PBMCs. The receptors here all came from a man over 45 in good health and CMV-seronegative. Each CDR3 is given with its conserved first and last residue. A D gene is named only where the DNA matches it firmly. The size entry is marked missing in some rows and otherwise reads once, few, many or a size class.

>TRBJ2-1|TRBV29-1|few|NA
CSATGNEQFF
TGCAGCGCGACGGGCAATGAGCAGTTCTTC
>TRBJ1-1|TRBV27|few|TRBD1
CASSWDRATEALF
TGTGCCAGCAGTTGGGACAGGGCCACTGAAGCTCTCTTT
>TRBJ1-4|TRBV29-1|NA|NA
CSVLGTHETNEKLFF
TGCAGCGTTTTGGGGACACATGAAACTAATGAAAAACTGTTTTTT
>TRBJ2-5|TRBV7-4|many|NA
CASSPHRPGGRAKTQYF
TGTGCCAGCAGCCCGCACCGACCGGGGGGCCGAGCGAAGACCCAGTACTTC
>TRBJ2-7|TRBV28|NA|TRBD2
CASSLELAGSSYEQYF
TGTGCCAGCAGTTTGGAGCTAGCGGGGTCTTCCTACGAGCAGTACTTC
>TRBJ2-7|TRBV6-5|NA|TRBD1
CASSPPGQGTYEQYF
TGTGCCAGCAGCCCTCCGGGACAGGGAACCTACGAGCAGTACTTC
>TRBJ1-3|TRBV6-1|few|NA
CASGGSTFSGNTIYF
TGTGCCAGCGGCGGCAGTACCTTCTCTGGAAACACCATATATTTT
>TRBJ1-1|TRBV11-3|few|NA
CASSLDTGAEAFF
TGTGCCAGCAGCTTAGATACAGGAGCTGAAGCTTTCTTT
>TRBJ1-2|TRBV6-6|few|NA
CASSFADSNYGYTF
TGTGCCAGCAGCTTCGCCGACAGCAACTATGGCTACACCTTC
>TRBJ2-7|TRBV4-3|NA|TRBD2
CASSQEWGPRTSGGLEQYF
TGCGCCAGCAGCCAAGAATGGGGTCCTCGGACTAGCGGGGGGCTCGAACAGTACTTC
>TRBJ2-3|TRBV9|NA|NA
CASREGSEVTDTQYF
TGTGCCAGCAGAGAAGGGAGTGAGGTCACAGATACGCAGTATTTT
>TRBJ2-7|TRBV5-6|few|NA
CASSSDSLEQYF
TGTGCCAGCAGCTCGGACAGTCTCGAGCAGTACTTC
>TRBJ1-2|TRBV19|NA|NA
CASSSVYGYTF
TGTGCCAGTAGTTCCGTCTATGGCTACACCTTC
>TRBJ1-6|TRBV19|NA|NA
CASSIGSSYNSPLHF
TGTGCCAGTAGTATTGGGAGCTCCTATAATTCACCCCTCCACTTT
>TRBJ1-5|TRBV28|few|NA
CASLGGEMRNQPQHF
TGTGCCAGTCTCGGGGGGGAAATGCGCAATCAGCCCCAGCATTTT
>TRBJ2-3|TRBV19|few|NA
CASSIRRADTDTQYF
TGTGCCAGTAGTATAAGGAGGGCGGACACAGATACGCAGTATTTT
>TRBJ2-1|TRBV7-9|few|TRBD1
CASSLTPGQGSYNEQFF
TGTGCCAGCAGCTTAACCCCGGGACAGGGCTCCTACAATGAGCAGTTCTTC
>TRBJ1-1|TRBV28|few|NA
CASSLRNTEAFF
TGTGCCAGCAGTTTACGGAACACTGAAGCTTTCTTT
>TRBJ1-3|TRBV27|NA|NA
CASSLFVGNTIYF
TGTGCCAGCAGTTTATTCGTCGGAAACACCATATATTTT
>TRBJ1-2|TRBV11-2|few|TRBD1
CASSLGKQGGYTF
TGTGCCAGCAGCTTAGGGAAACAGGGGGGCTACACCTTC
>TRBJ2-3|TRBV6-5|few|TRBD1
CASSYSRQGDTQYF
TGTGCCAGCAGTTACTCCAGACAGGGAGATACGCAGTATTTT
>TRBJ1-4|TRBV25-1|NA|NA
CASSQRTARNEKLFF
TGTGCCAGCAGTCAACGGACAGCAAGGAATGAAAAACTGTTTTTT
>TRBJ2-1|TRBV2|few|TRBD2
CASSPRTSGGANEQFF
TGTGCCAGCAGTCCTAGGACTAGCGGGGGGGCAAATGAGCAGTTCTTC
>TRBJ1-4|TRBV5-1|NA|NA
CASSGKGVANEKLFF
TGCGCCAGCAGCGGGAAAGGGGTAGCTAATGAAAAACTGTTTTTT
>TRBJ1-5|TRBV15|few|NA
CATSPRGGDQPQHF
TGTGCCACCAGCCCCCGGGGGGGAGATCAGCCCCAGCATTTT
>TRBJ1-5|TRBV5-1|few|NA
CASSLEGVGNQPQHF
TGCGCCAGCAGCTTGGAAGGGGTCGGCAATCAGCCCCAGCATTTT
>TRBJ1-4|TRBV27|NA|NA
CASSFGGANEKLFF
TGTGCCAGCAGTTTTGGTGGGGCGAATGAAAAACTGTTTTTT
>TRBJ1-1|TRBV10-1|NA|NA
CANPGQPNTEAFF
TGCGCCAACCCCGGACAACCGAACACTGAAGCTTTCTTT
>TRBJ2-7|TRBV28|few|NA
CASSADSFGSRNF
TGTGCCAGCAGTGCGGACTCATTTGGTTCAAGGAACTTC
>TRBJ2-5|TRBV27|few|TRBD2
CASRTTSGGETQYF
TGTGCCAGCAGGACAACTAGCGGGGGAGAGACCCAGTACTTC
>TRBJ2-7|TRBV9|few|NA
CASSPFSAAYEQYF
TGTGCCAGCAGCCCCTTTAGCGCGGCCTACGAGCAGTACTTC